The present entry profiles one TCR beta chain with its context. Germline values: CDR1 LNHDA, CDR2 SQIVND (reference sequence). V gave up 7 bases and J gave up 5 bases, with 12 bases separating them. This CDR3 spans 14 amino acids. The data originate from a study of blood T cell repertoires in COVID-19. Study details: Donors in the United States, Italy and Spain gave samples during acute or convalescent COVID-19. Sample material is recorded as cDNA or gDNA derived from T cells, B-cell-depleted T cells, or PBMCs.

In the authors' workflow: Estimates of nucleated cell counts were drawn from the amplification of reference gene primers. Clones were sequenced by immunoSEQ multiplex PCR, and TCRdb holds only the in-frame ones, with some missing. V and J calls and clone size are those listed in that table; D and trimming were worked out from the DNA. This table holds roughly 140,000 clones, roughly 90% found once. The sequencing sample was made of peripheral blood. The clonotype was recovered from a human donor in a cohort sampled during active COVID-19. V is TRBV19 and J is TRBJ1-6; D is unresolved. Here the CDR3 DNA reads TGTGCCAGTACCCCAGCGGGAAATAATTCACCCCTCCACTTT. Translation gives CASTPAGNNSPLHF.